A selection of T cell receptor beta chains follows, all from one sample in a study of shared T cell receptors in the human thymus. Sequencing was performed with immunoSEQ multiplex PCR; in TCRdb, only in-frame clones are kept and a portion is missing. The profile shows more than 550,000 clones, around 87% of them singletons. The sample was also linked to a second study, of human thymus T cells.

Input material: thymocytes. These receptor sequences come from a boy in the first two years of life with a congenital heart defect. CDR3s include the opening cysteine and the closing phenylalanine or tryptophan. D genes are given only for firm matches. Not all rows give a size; the values are once, few, many and, for expanded clones, a class.

TRBJ1-5 | TRBV2 | NA | NA | CASKTANQPQHF | TGTGCCAGCAAGACTGCTAATCAGCCCCAGCATTTT
TRBJ1-1 | TRBV4-3 | NA | NA | CASSQILGTEAFF | TGCGCCAGCAGCCAAATACTCGGCACTGAAGCTTTCTTT
TRBJ1-5 | TRBV28 | NA | NA | CASSFHSPAPNQPQHF | TGTGCCAGCAGTTTCCACAGCCCTGCCCCGAATCAGCCCCAGCATTTT
TRBJ1-6 | TRBV5-1 | NA | NA | CASSRWSSYNSPLHF | TGCGCCAGCTCAAGGTGGAGCTCCTATAATTCACCCCTCCACTTT
TRBJ2-3 | TRBV4-3 | NA | TRBD1 | CASSQDRDRYTDTQYF | TGCGCCAGCAGCCAAGACCGGGACAGGTACACAGATACGCAGTATTTT
TRBJ1-1 | TRBV30 | NA | NA | CAWSDLKAGRVEAFF | TGTGCCTGGAGTGATTTGAAGGCAGGGAGGGTTGAAGCTTTCTTT
TRBJ2-3 | TRBV5-1 | NA | TRBD2 | CASSSGPGQRGVPPDTQYF | TGCGCCAGCAGCTCGGGACCGGGACAGCGGGGGGTCCCCCCAGATACGCAGTATTTT
TRBJ2-1 | TRBV9 | NA | TRBD2 | CASSGNLAGGYNEQFF | TGTGCCAGCAGCGGGAATCTAGCGGGGGGCTACAATGAGCAGTTCTTC
TRBJ1-2 | TRBV27 | NA | NA | CASSLPPRGSDYGYTF | TGTGCCAGCAGTTTACCCCCCCGGGGGTCCGACTATGGCTACACCTTC
TRBJ2-5 | TRBV7-6 | NA | NA | CASSLGGLQETQYF | TGTGCCAGCAGCTTAGGGGGGCTACAAGAGACCCAGTACTTC
TRBJ2-1 | TRBV7-2 | NA | NA | CASSYRNEQFF | TGTGCCAGCAGCTACCGGAATGAGCAGTTCTTC
TRBJ1-5 | TRBV12-5 | NA | NA | CASGLVPPGLVQPQHF | TGTGCTAGTGGTTTGGTACCCCCAGGGTTGGTTCAGCCCCAGCATTTT
TRBJ1-6 | TRBV21-1 | NA | NA | CASSNFLYDTDSPLHF | TGTGCCAGCAGCAACTTTTTATACGATACGGATTCACCCCTCCACTTT
TRBJ1-3 | TRBV5-1 | NA | TRBD1 | CASSLGGTDGNTIYF | TGCGCCAGCAGCCTGGGGGGGACAGACGGAAACACCATATATTTT
TRBJ1-2 | TRBV19 | NA | NA | CASSIGEVLGYGYTF | TGTGCCAGTAGTATAGGGGAGGTTCTGGGCTATGGCTACACCTTC
TRBJ2-1 | TRBV6-5 | NA | NA | CASSHWGGPYNEQFF | TGTGCCAGCAGTCATTGGGGGGGCCCTTACAATGAGCAGTTCTTC
TRBJ1-1 | TRBV12-5 | NA | NA | CASGLVLQGRGTEAFF | TGTGCTAGTGGTTTGGTACTCCAGGGAAGGGGCACTGAAGCTTTCTTT
TRBJ2-3 | TRBV29-1 | few | NA | CSVARKPQRPSTDTQYF | TGCAGCGTCGCCAGAAAGCCGCAGCGTCCTAGCACAGATACGCAGTATTTT
TRBJ1-6 | TRBV10-3 | NA | TRBD1 | CAISLSNHAGGNSPLHF | TGTGCCATCAGTCTCTCGAACCACGCAGGGGGTAATTCACCCCTCCACTTT
TRBJ2-5 | TRBV7-2 | NA | TRBD2 | CASTSGAAETQYF | TGTGCCAGTACTAGCGGGGCGGCAGAGACCCAGTACTTC
TRBJ1-3 | TRBV14 | NA | NA | CASSREQGSGNTIYF | TGTGCCAGCAGCCGAGAACAGGGTTCTGGAAACACCATATATTTT
TRBJ2-5 | TRBV15 | NA | NA | CATSRTSPRGPHQETQYF | TGTGCCACCAGCAGAACCTCTCCCCGCGGCCCCCACCAAGAGACCCAGTACTTC
TRBJ2-7 | TRBV5-1 | NA | NA | CASSFQGLGEQYF | TGCGCCAGCAGCTTCCAGGGGTTAGGCGAGCAGTACTTC
TRBJ2-7 | TRBV6-1 | NA | NA | CASTGQMSSYEQYF | TGTGCCAGCACAGGACAGATGAGCTCCTACGAGCAGTACTTC
TRBJ2-1 | TRBV4-1 | NA | TRBD2 | CASSHTRLAGGPREQFF | TGCGCCAGCAGCCACACCAGACTAGCGGGGGGGCCGCGTGAGCAGTTCTTC
TRBJ2-3 | TRBV14 | NA | NA | CASSPLDRTRTDTQYF | TGTGCCAGCAGCCCCCTCGACAGAACCCGCACAGATACGCAGTATTTT
TRBJ1-1 | TRBV6-1 | NA | NA | CASSEIDWNTEAFF | TGTGCCAGCAGTGAGATCGACTGGAACACTGAAGCTTTCTTT
TRBJ2-5 | TRBV30 | NA | TRBD2 | CAWSVHTSGRAVLPETQYF | TGTGCCTGGAGTGTACATACTAGCGGGAGGGCCGTTCTTCCCGAGACCCAGTACTTC
TRBJ2-1 | TRBV6-6 | NA | NA | CASSYPPSSYNEQFF | TGTGCCAGCAGTTATCCCCCGAGCTCCTACAATGAGCAGTTCTTC